The text below deals with one T cell receptor beta chain. Its antigen is not known. The entry originates in a study of cytomegalovirus exposure and HLA in healthy donors. Whole-study findings and limits: When the data were analyzed later, several of the most significant clusters appeared to be linked to common viral pathogens. In a later analysis, at a false discovery rate of 0.05, some 17,000 TCR beta sequences were associated with HLA alleles. Most likely, a cluster of highly shared sequence variants arose as a sequencing artifact. Because they were indistinguishable, some V segments, including TRBV6-2 and TRBV6-3, were excluded.

Trimming removed 4 bases from V and 8 bases from J, with 10 bases in between. CDR3 length: 12 residues. Vbeta (60) and Jbeta (13) primers were used in the PCR. Sequencing used immunoSEQ multiplex PCR; TCRdb keeps in-frame clones, though not all of them. The sample consists of some 140,000 clones, about 80% of them appearing once. This TCR derives from a man aged 30-40 years in good health. Sequences were obtained from PBMCs. The chain links TRBV5-3 to TRBJ2-1, with D hard to call. TRBV5-3 is filed as an ORF, its function uncertain. In DNA form, the CDR3 reads TGTGCCAGAAGCCTCCCACTGCATGAGCAGTTCTTC. Translation: CARSLPLHEQFF.